Listed here are 14 T cell receptor beta chains from one sample, sequenced in a study of technical replicates of blood from several donors. Generated by immunoSEQ multiplex PCR, the TCRdb table keeps only in-frame clones and is missing some. The sample consists of about 62,000 clones, about 89% of them appearing once. Specimen: PBMCs. The receptors derive from a human donor in good health. Some clones in this sample may be carry-over from other donors' samples.

The chain combines TRBV6-6 with TRBJ2-1, with 10 bases matching TRBD2. Germline CDR1 MNHNY, CDR2 SVGAGI (reference sequence). The CDR3 is 14 residues long. J lost 9 bases, V lost 7 bases, and 9 bases had no gene match. The CDR3 protein is CASIQREGSAEQFF. CDR3 coding DNA: TGTGCCAGCATCCAGCGGGAGGGCTCGGCTGAGCAGTTCTTC.

This clone appeared a few times. The chain couples TRBV6-6 to TRBJ1-3; no firm D call. CDR1 MNHNY and CDR2 SVGAGI come from the germline V gene (reference sequence). Trimming removed 2 bases at V and 0 bases at J, with 11 bases between. The CDR3 loop spans 16 amino acids. The CDR3 spells CASSYEAQDSGNTIYF. CDR3 coding DNA: TGTGCCAGCAGTTACGAGGCTCAAGACTCTGGAAACACCATATATTTT.

The chain is built from TRBV20-1 and TRBJ1-2; the D gene is possibly TRBD1 (5 bases). The germline gives CDR1 DFQATT, CDR2 SNEGSKA (reference sequence). This CDR3 is 11 amino acids long. V gave up 3 bases and J gave up 5 bases, with 7 bases separating them. This chain's CDR3 is CSARRGYGYTF. The CDR3 DNA reads as TGCAGTGCTAGGCGGGGGTATGGCTACACCTTC.

The chain employs TRBV4-3 and TRBJ2-1; 10 bases line up with TRBD2. V lost 3 bases and J lost 2; bases outside the gene matches: 7. This CDR3 region has 17 residues. Germline V gives CDR1 LGHNA, CDR2 YSLEER. The chain's CDR3 is CASSQPSGSSPYNEQFF. CDR3 in DNA: TGCGCCAGCAGCCAGCCTAGCGGGAGTAGTCCCTACAATGAGCAGTTCTTC.

This chain joins TRBV4-3 and TRBJ2-7, with 7 bases aligning to TRBD1. J lost 7 bases, V lost 0 bases, and 9 bases had no gene match. The CDR3 has 15 amino acids. CDR1 LGHNA and CDR2 YSLEER come from the germline V gene. CDR3 bases: TGCGCCAGCAGCCAAGACCCCGGGACAGACTGGGAGCAGTACTTC. Its protein product is CASSQDPGTDWEQYF.

The rearrangement joins TRBV12-5 to TRBJ2-7; TRBD1 matches 8 bases. The germline gives CDR1 LGHNT, CDR2 FRNRAP. Trimming at V came to 5 bases and at J to 7 bases, leaving 7 bases not matched to a gene. The CDR3 has 13 amino acids. The CDR3 sequence is CASGLRQGWEQYF. The CDR3 DNA sequence: TGTGCTAGTGGTCTCAGACAGGGGTGGGAGCAGTACTTC. Variable domain in full (rest from reference TRBV12-5 and TRBJ2-7): DARVTQTPRHKVTEMGQEVTMRCQPILGHNTVFWYRQTMMQGLELLAYFRNRAPLDDSGMPKDRFSAEMPDATLATLKIQPSEPRDSAVYFCASGLRQGWEQYFGPGTRLTVT.

The chain recombines TRBV6-1 with TRBJ1-2, with TRBD1 as a possible D gene (6 bases). Germline-derived CDR1 and CDR2 are MNHNS and SASEGT. V was clipped by 7 bases and J by 8 bases, with 20 bases between them. CDR3 length: 14 residues. CDR3 sequence (DNA): TGTGCCAGCACCTTCCAGACAGGACGGGGCGGCTACACCTTC. Protein sequence: CASTFQTGRGGYTF.

CDR3 sequence (DNA): TGTGCCAGCAGCTTAGGAGGGACAGGGTTTCCCCTCCACTTT. Its translation: CASSLGGTGFPLHF. The chain uses TRBV11-2 and TRBJ1-6; 9 bases line up with TRBD1. The CDR3 totals 14 residues. Germline lookup yields CDR1 SGHAT and CDR2 FQNNGV. With 1 base clipped from V and 13 bases from J, the junction kept 5 bases outside the gene matches.

This rearrangement joins TRBV7-9 to TRBJ2-2, with TRBD2 as a possible D gene (6 bases). Germline CDR1 reads SEHNR; CDR2 reads FQNEAQ (reference sequence). V was shortened by 5 bases and J by 3 bases, with 16 bases between the two germline ends. The CDR3 length is 16 residues. CDR3 region: CASSPPEGEDTGELFF. The CDR3 DNA is TGTGCCAGCAGCCCCCCGGAAGGGGAGGACACCGGGGAGCTGTTTTTT.

This chain's CDR3 is CASSIPAGGYYEQYF. For the CDR3, the DNA is TGTGCCAGTAGTATTCCAGCGGGAGGTTATTACGAGCAGTACTTC. The chain is built from TRBV19 and TRBJ2-7, with 9 bases aligning to TRBD2. CDR1 is LNHDA and CDR2 is SQIVND in the germline V gene (reference sequence). The trim removed 3 bases at V and 4 bases at J, leaving 7 bases unmatched. The CDR3 totals 15 residues.

The rearrangement links TRBV7-2 to TRBJ2-5; 9 nucleotides align to TRBD2. CDR1 and CDR2 from the germline V gene are SGHTA and FQGNSA. V was clipped by 3 bases and J by 3 bases; unmatched bases: 5. This CDR3 is 15 amino acids long. The CDR3 DNA reads as TGTGCCAGCAGCTTCCAGCGGGGGGCCGAAGAGACCCAGTACTTC. It codes for CASSFQRGAEETQYF.

This sequence joins TRBV11-2 and TRBJ1-2; a possible D gene is TRBD1 (6 bases). Trimming took 1 base from V and 4 from J, leaving 10 bases between them. The CDR3 consists of 14 residues. Germline CDR1 reads SGHAT; CDR2 reads FQNNGV. The chain's CDR3 is CASSLATGPYGYTF. The DNA of the CDR3 is TGTGCCAGCAGCTTAGCTACAGGGCCCTATGGCTACACCTTC.

V is TRBV4-2 and J is TRBJ2-3; TRBD2 matches at 9 bases. CDR1 is LGHNA, CDR2 YNFKEQ, per germline. With V trimmed by 5 bases and J by 7 bases, 10 bases remained unmatched. The CDR3 length is 15 residues. The CDR3 here is CASSARGSGGNTQYF. CDR3 nucleotides: TGTGCCAGCAGCGCAAGGGGTAGCGGGGGAAATACGCAGTATTTT.

The genes are TRBV6-5 and TRBJ2-2, with TRBD1 matching over 10 bases. Germline CDR1 and CDR2: MNHEY and SVGAGI. The CDR3 runs 13 residues. The J segment lost 6 bases and the V segment lost 7 bases, leaving 2 bases of the junction unmatched. CDR3 sequence: CASMTGGSGELFF. The CDR3 coding sequence is TGTGCCAGCATGACAGGGGGCTCCGGGGAGCTGTTTTTT.